This T cell receptor beta chain was observed in a study of CD8 T cells in ankylosing spondylitis. The CDR3 runs to 15 residues. Trimming shortened V by 5 bases and J by 0 bases, and 11 bases separated the two germline ends. Each CDR3 protein gets one entry after TCRdb re-called the 5' RACE reads with MiXCR. This table has roughly 180,000 distinct CDR3 sequences, under 15% appearing once. This clonotype came up many times. The clonotype was recovered from a female donor with ankylosing spondylitis or in good health (not recorded which). Sequenced input: blood, either unsorted or a sorted T cell fraction (not recorded which). The chain has TRBV12-3 or TRBV12-4 and TRBJ1-3, with a weak D call TRBD1 (5 bases). CDR3 residues: CASSPGPNSGNTIYF. Here the CDR3 DNA reads TGTGCCAGCAGTCCGGGACCAAACTCTGGAAACACCATATATTTT.